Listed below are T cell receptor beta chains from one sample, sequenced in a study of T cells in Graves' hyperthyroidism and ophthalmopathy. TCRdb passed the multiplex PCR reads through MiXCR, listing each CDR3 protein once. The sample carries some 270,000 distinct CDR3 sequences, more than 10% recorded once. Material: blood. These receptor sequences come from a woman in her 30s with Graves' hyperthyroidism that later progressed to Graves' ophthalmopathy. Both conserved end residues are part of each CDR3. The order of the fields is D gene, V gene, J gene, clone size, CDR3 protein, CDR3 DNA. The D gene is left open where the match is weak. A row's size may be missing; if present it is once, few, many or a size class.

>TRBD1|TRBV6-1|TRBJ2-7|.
CASSEITGGYEQYF
TGTGCCAGCAGTGAAATCACAGGGGGGTACGAGCAGTACTTC
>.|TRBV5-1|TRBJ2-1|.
CASSLGGELSRGTSEQFF
TGCGCCAGCAGCTTGGGGGGAGAATTGTCGAGGGGTACAAGTGAGCAGTTCTTC
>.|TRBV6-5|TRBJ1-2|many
CASSYSRGYGYTF
TGTGCCAGCAGTTACTCGAGAGGCTATGGCTACACCTTC
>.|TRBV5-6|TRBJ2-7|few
CASSSPTYEQYF
TGTGCCAGCAGCTCCCCTACCTACGAGCAGTACTTC
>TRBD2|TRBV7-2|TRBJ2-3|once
CASSPRGGGLDTQYF
TGTGCCAGCAGCCCCCGCGGGGGGGGTCTAGATACGCAGTATTTT
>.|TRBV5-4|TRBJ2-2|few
CASSLLLGGELFF
TGTGCCAGCAGCTTACTTCTCGGCGGGGAGCTGTTTTTT
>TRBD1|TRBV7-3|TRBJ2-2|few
CASSAAGTGGEELFF
TGTGCCAGCAGCGCAGCCGGGACAGGGGGCGAGGAGCTGTTTTTT
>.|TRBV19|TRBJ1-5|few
CASSTTGWGVQPQHF
TGTGCCAGTAGTACTACAGGGTGGGGGGTTCAGCCCCAGCATTTT
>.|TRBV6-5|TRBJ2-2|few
CASSYSGPNGELFF
TGTGCCAGCAGTTACTCGGGACCAAACGGGGAGCTGTTTTTT
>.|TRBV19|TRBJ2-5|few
CASAPWAGAETQYF
TGTGCCAGCGCCCCGTGGGCCGGGGCAGAGACCCAGTACTTC